The 4 T cell receptor beta chains reported below all come from one sample, sequenced in a study of blood T cell repertoires in COVID-19. Assay used: immunoSEQ multiplex PCR; TCRdb lists only in-frame clones, some missing. The sample carries about 180,000 clones, 80% recorded once. Sequenced input: peripheral blood. The source of these receptors is a man aged 70-80 years with active or convalescent COVID-19.

This clone was detected only once. The chain recombines TRBV21-1 with TRBJ1-5. TRBV21-1 is a pseudogene segment. The CDR3 covers 11 residues. The CDR3 DNA reads TGTGCCAGCAGCGCCCGGGATGATCAGCATTTT. This gives the protein CASSARDDQHF.

This rearrangement joins TRBV13 to TRBJ1-2, with 8 nucleotides matching TRBD1. CDR3 length: 14 amino acids. The germline V gene encodes CDR1 PRHDT and CDR2 FYEKMQ (reference sequence). Germline trimming cut 5 bases from V and 5 bases from J; bases unmatched to any gene: 7. CDR3 in amino acids: CASSQGTGRYGYTF. For the CDR3, the DNA is TGTGCCAGCAGCCAAGGGACAGGCCGGTATGGCTACACCTTC.

The chain is built from TRBV11-3 and TRBJ2-7; D perhaps matches TRBD1 (6 bases). Trimming took off 5 bases at V and 3 bases at J, with 11 bases between the two ends. The CDR3 contains 13 residues. Germline assignment: CDR1 SGHNT and CDR2 YENEEA. The CDR3 is CASSPTTGYEQYF. CDR3 coding DNA: TGTGCCAGCAGCCCGACGACAGGCTACGAGCAGTACTTC. Drawing the rest from reference TRBV11-3 and TRBJ2-7, the complete variable domain is EAGVVQSPRYKIIEKKQPVAFWCNPISGHNTLYWYLQNLGQGPELLIRYENEEAVDDSQLPKDRFSAERLKGVDSTLKIQPAELGDSAVYLCASSPTTGYEQYFGPGTRLTVT.

The CDR3 protein is CASSLSPSPNEQFF. In nucleotides, the CDR3 is TGTGCCAGCAGTTTATCCCCTAGCCCCAATGAGCAGTTCTTC. V gene TRBV28 combines with J gene TRBJ2-1, with D possibly matching TRBD2 (5 bases). Between the trimmed V and J ends, which lost 1 base and 6 bases, there was a span of 10 bases. Per the germline V gene, CDR1 is MDHEN and CDR2 is SYDVKM. The CDR3 runs 14 residues.